Each of the 26 T cell receptor beta chains below was sequenced from the same sample in a study of T cell changes during pregnancy in multiple sclerosis. The method was immunoSEQ multiplex PCR; TCRdb's version includes in-frame clones alone and lacks a portion of them. The profile shows 35,000 to 50,000 clones, roughly nine tenths of them singletons. Sample: CD4+ T cells from peripheral blood mononuclear cells, taken in the first trimester of pregnancy. Receptor source: a female donor with multiple sclerosis, enrolled in a pregnancy study.

The genes are TRBV4-2 and TRBJ1-5; maybe TRBD1 (6 bases). The CDR3 extends over 13 amino acids. The V end lost 3 bases, the J end lost 7 bases, and 10 bases lay between the germline ends. From germline, CDR1 is LGHNA and CDR2 YNFKEQ. CDR3 protein: CASSQAGTQPQHF. DNA of the CDR3: TGTGCCAGCAGCCAGGCCGGGACACAGCCCCAGCATTTT.

The CDR3 protein is CASSINAALTYEQYF. Written as DNA, the CDR3 is TGTGCCAGCAGTATCAACGCGGCCCTAACCTACGAGCAGTACTTC. This chain joins TRBV7-9 and TRBJ2-7, with D uncertain. V dropped 6 bases and J dropped 2 bases, with 17 bases sitting between them. The CDR3 extends over 15 amino acids. Germline CDR1 is SEHNR and CDR2 is FQNEAQ (reference sequence).

The chain employs TRBV10-3 and TRBJ2-3; 9 nucleotides agree with TRBD1. The CDR3 runs 14 residues. Germline CDR1 is ENHRY and CDR2 is SYGVKD. V was pared by 6 bases and J by 3 bases, with 4 bases of the junction left unmatched. The CDR3 DNA follows: TGTGCCATCAGGGGGACAGGGACAACAGATACGCAGTATTTT. It yields the protein CAIRGTGTTDTQYF.

This clone was found a few times. V usage is TRBV6-5 and J usage is TRBJ2-5; no reliable D call. V was shortened by 6 bases and J by 4 bases, with 9 bases between the two germline ends. Germline CDR1 reads MNHEY; CDR2 reads SVGAGI. CDR3 size: 12 residues. The CDR3: CASRTVGETQYF. CDR3 sequence (DNA): TGTGCCAGCAGGACTGTCGGAGAGACCCAGTACTTC.

J is TRBJ2-7 and V is TRBV29-1, with D unclear. V was trimmed by 4 bases and J by 3 bases, leaving 10 bases between them. Germline V gene lookup returns CDR1 SQVTM and CDR2 ANQGSEA. The CDR3 has 12 residues. CDR3 coding DNA: TGCAGCGTTGTGGCGGATCGCTACGAGCAGTACTTC. This translates into CSVVADRYEQYF.

This chain uses TRBV25-1 with TRBJ2-2; 8 bases fit TRBD1. The CDR3 is 15 residues long. V dropped 1 base and J dropped 7; count of bases not matched to a gene: 5. Germline V CDR1 and CDR2: MGHDK, SYGVNS. The CDR3 loop reads CASSESRTGFGELFF. CDR3 nucleotides: TGTGCCAGCAGTGAATCTCGGACAGGGTTCGGGGAGCTGTTTTTT.

Points on this clone: Here the CDR3 omits its conserved ending phenylalanine or tryptophan, so a read error is the likely source. The DNA of the CDR3 is TGCGCCAGCAGCCAAGATCCGTTAGGGGTGCGGCAAGCTTTCCTT. Amino acid sequence: CASSQDPLGVRQAFL. This chain connects TRBV4-3 to TRBJ1-1; D is possibly TRBD1 (5 bases). The CDR3 is made up of 15 amino acids. With 0 bases removed from V and 9 bases from J, the gap between germline ends came to 17 bases. Germline V CDR1 and CDR2: LGHNA, YSLEER.

V usage is TRBV28 and J usage is TRBJ1-2, with a tentative D call TRBD1 (5 bases). In germline, CDR1 is MDHEN, CDR2 SYDVKM. Trimming shortened V by 6 bases and J by 8 bases, and 19 bases separated the two germline ends. This CDR3 comprises 14 residues. In nucleotides, the CDR3 is TGTGCCAGCAGAGCTGACGGGGGTCCGGGCGGCTACACCTTC. Translated, it gives CASRADGGPGGYTF.

This rearrangement joins TRBV27 to TRBJ2-2; 11 bases are shared with TRBD2. Trimming at V came to 1 base and at J to 6 bases, leaving 7 bases not matched to a gene. CDR1 is MNHEY, CDR2 SMNVEV, per germline (reference sequence). This CDR3 contains 17 residues. The CDR3 DNA sequence: TGTGCCAGCAGTTTATGGCTAGCGGGAGGTGCGGCCGGGGAGCTGTTTTTT. Translation: CASSLWLAGGAAGELFF.

The rearrangement links TRBV28 to TRBJ2-7, with 9 nucleotides matching TRBD2. V lost 4 bases, J lost 7 bases, and 14 bases stayed unmatched. Germline CDR1 MDHEN, CDR2 SYDVKM. The CDR3 extends over 16 amino acids. The DNA of the CDR3 is TGTGCCAGCAGTTCCATTCGGCGGCTAGCGGGACGAGAGCAGTACTTC. Translation gives CASSSIRRLAGREQYF. Using reference TRBV28 and TRBJ2-7 for the parts outside the CDR3, the full variable domain is DVKVTQSSRYLVKRTGEKVFLECVQDMDHENMFWYRQDPGLGLRLIYFSYDVKMKEKGDIPEGYSVSREKKERFSLILESASTNQTSMYLCASSSIRRLAGREQYFGPGTRLTVT.

This chain connects TRBV29-1 to TRBJ2-1; 10 bases map to TRBD2. This CDR3 spans 14 amino acids. Germline loops: CDR1 SQVTM, CDR2 ANQGSEA. J gave up 9 bases and V 5 bases, and 10 bases lay outside the gene matches. The CDR3 DNA reads TGCAGCGTTCGCGGACTAGCGGACGTTAGTGAGCAGTTCTTC. Translated, it gives CSVRGLADVSEQFF.

The V and J genes are TRBV9 and TRBJ2-2; 7 bases are a match to TRBD1. With 2 bases clipped from V and 5 bases from J, the junction kept 3 bases outside the gene matches. The germline V gene encodes CDR1 SGDLS and CDR2 YYNGEE. CDR3 size: 14 residues. CDR3 nucleotides: TGTGCCAGCAGCGTGGGGACAGTTACCGGGGAGCTGTTTTTT. Protein sequence: CASSVGTVTGELFF.

The chain uses TRBV19 and TRBJ1-2, with a weak D call TRBD1 (5 bases). Germline CDR1 and CDR2: LNHDA and SQIVND (reference sequence). The CDR3 consists of 13 residues. V gave up 6 bases and J gave up 6 bases, with 14 bases separating them. CDR3 nucleotides: TGTGCCAGTAGGAGCAGGGAGGCTAATGGCTACACCTTC. Translating it yields CASRSREANGYTF. The full variable domain, rest sourced from reference TRBV19 and TRBJ1-2, is DGGITQSPKYLFRKEGQNVTLSCEQNLNHDAMYWYRQDPGQGLRLIYYSQIVNDFQKGDIAEGYSVSREKKESFPLTVTSAQKNPTAFYLCASRSREANGYTFGSGTRLTVV.

V is TRBV25-1 and J is TRBJ2-1; 7 bases match TRBD2. Germline V gene sequence: CDR1 MGHDK, CDR2 SYGVNS. V lost 5 bases, J lost 0 bases, and 7 bases stayed unmatched. The CDR3 length is 16 residues. The CDR3 sequence: CASSPALATSYNEQFF. For the CDR3, the DNA is TGTGCCAGCAGTCCTGCACTAGCGACCTCCTACAATGAGCAGTTCTTC.

This chain uses TRBV7-2 with TRBJ2-6; D possibly corresponds to TRBD2 (6 bases). Trimming removed 5 bases from V and 1 base from J, with 12 bases in between. This CDR3 has 16 residues. Germline V gene sequence: CDR1 SGHTA, CDR2 FQGNSA. The CDR3 reads CASSAQLASGANVLTF. CDR3 nucleotides: TGTGCCAGCAGCGCCCAACTAGCTTCTGGGGCCAACGTCCTGACTTTC.

The V and J genes are TRBV7-9 and TRBJ2-7, with 11 bases that match TRBD2. V was clipped by 1 base and J by 1 base; unmatched bases: 3. The CDR3 runs to 16 residues. Germline CDR1 SEHNR, CDR2 FQNEAQ (reference sequence). Here the CDR3 reads CASSLVLAGGSYEQYF. The CDR3 region has the DNA TGTGCCAGCAGCTTAGTGCTAGCGGGAGGTTCCTACGAGCAGTACTTC. The full variable domain, its missing parts supplied by reference TRBV7-9 and TRBJ2-7, is DTGVSQNPRHKITKRGQNVTFRCDPISEHNRLYWYRQTLGQGPEFLTYFQNEAQLEKSRLLSDRFSAERPKGSFSTLEIQRTEQGDSAMYLCASSLVLAGGSYEQYFGPGTRLTVT.

This clone showed up just a few times. This chain connects TRBV28 to TRBJ1-4; a possible D gene is TRBD1 (5 bases). The germline CDR1 and CDR2 sequences are MDHEN and SYDVKM. V lost 3 bases and J lost 0, with 20 bases in between. The CDR3 runs to 19 residues. In DNA, the CDR3 is TGTGCCAGCAGTTTCGGCAGGGCTTATAGGGGTGCAACTAATGAAAAACTGTTTTTT. This translates into CASSFGRAYRGATNEKLFF.

J is TRBJ1-4 and V is TRBV28, with 9 nucleotides matching TRBD1. CDR1 is MDHEN, CDR2 SYDVKM, per germline. The CDR3 runs 17 residues. Trimming cost V 5 bases and J 7 bases; bases outside gene matches: 14. The CDR3 sequence: CASSTLGTGIRSEKLFF. The CDR3 DNA is TGTGCCAGCAGTACTCTCGGGACAGGGATAAGGAGTGAAAAACTGTTTTTT.

This rearrangement joins TRBV7-6 to TRBJ2-5; 7 nucleotides agree with TRBD1. CDR3 length: 13 residues. V shed 5 bases, J shed 5 bases, and the junction held 5 bases outside the gene matches. In germline, CDR1 is SGHVS, CDR2 FNYEAQ. The CDR3 DNA is TGTGCCAGCAGCCCCGACAGGGCGGAGACCCAGTACTTC. This gives the protein CASSPDRAETQYF.

The chain has TRBV5-1 and TRBJ2-7, with a weak D call TRBD2 (6 bases). V gave up 0 bases and J gave up 3 bases, with 10 bases separating them. Germline V gene lookup returns CDR1 SGHRS and CDR2 YFSETQ. The length of the CDR3 is 14 residues. For the CDR3, the DNA is TGCGCCAGCAGCTTGGGCGGGACTGTCTACGAGCAGTACTTC. Its protein is CASSLGGTVYEQYF.

This clone appeared a single time. The chain joins TRBV6-5 to TRBJ2-5; D might be TRBD1 (5 bases). Germline V gene data show CDR1 as MNHEY and CDR2 as SVGAGI. The CDR3 is 14 residues long. Trimming left V 0 bases short and J 5 bases short, with 10 bases between. This CDR3 reads CASSYSMGRETQYF. CDR3 nucleotides: TGTGCCAGCAGTTACTCGATGGGGCGGGAGACCCAGTACTTC.

V and J are TRBV5-1 and TRBJ2-3; TRBD2 agrees at 11 bases. J was trimmed by 4 bases and V by 0 bases; bases with no gene match: 4. Germline CDR1 is SGHRS and CDR2 is YFSETQ. This CDR3 is built from 16 residues. CDR3 bases: TGCGCCAGCAGCTTGGTAGCGGGAGGGCCCCCAGATACGCAGTATTTT. Amino acids: CASSLVAGGPPDTQYF.

The chain couples TRBV28 to TRBJ2-7; TRBD1 might be the D (6 bases). Germline V gives CDR1 MDHEN, CDR2 SYDVKM. This CDR3 spans 13 amino acids. V shed 6 bases and J shed 1 base, with 10 bases lying between them. CDR3 loop: CASSRGPSYEQYF. The CDR3 DNA sequence: TGTGCCAGCAGCAGGGGTCCTTCCTACGAGCAGTACTTC. Using reference TRBV28 and TRBJ2-7 for the parts outside the CDR3, the full variable domain is DVKVTQSSRYLVKRTGEKVFLECVQDMDHENMFWYRQDPGLGLRLIYFSYDVKMKEKGDIPEGYSVSREKKERFSLILESASTNQTSMYLCASSRGPSYEQYFGPGTRLTVT.

The chain carries TRBV6-1 and TRBJ2-2; possible D gene TRBD1, 6 bases. Germline V CDR1 and CDR2: MNHNS, SASEGT. Trimming took off 8 bases at V and 6 bases at J, with 16 bases between the two ends. The CDR3 extends over 14 amino acids. CDR3 in amino acids: CASVQGRVAGELFF. CDR3 DNA sequence: TGTGCCAGCGTGCAGGGGAGAGTCGCCGGGGAGCTGTTTTTT.

The chain combines TRBV5-1 with TRBJ2-1; D remains ambiguous. Trimming removed 0 bases from V and 5 bases from J, with 9 bases in between. The CDR3 is 14 residues long. Germline V gene lookup returns CDR1 SGHRS and CDR2 YFSETQ. The chain's CDR3 is CASSLDLRNNEQFF. CDR3 nucleotide sequence: TGCGCCAGCAGCTTGGATCTCAGAAACAATGAGCAGTTCTTC.

This clone was observed once. The gene calls are TRBV9 and TRBJ2-7, with TRBD2 matching over 9 bases. CDR3 size: 16 residues. Trimming at V came to 0 bases and at J to 5 bases, leaving 9 bases not matched to a gene. Germline CDR1 is SGDLS and CDR2 is YYNGEE. DNA of the CDR3: TGTGCCAGCAGCGTAGGGGGAGCTAGCGGGAATCACGAGCAGTACTTC. Translated, it gives CASSVGGASGNHEQYF.